This T cell receptor beta chain was identified in a study of early T cells in non-severe SARS-CoV-2 infection. Broader study findings: Comparison of clonotypes with VDJdb favored anti-spike CD8 responses while missing private and CD4 specificities.

The CDR3 loop spans 13 amino acids. CDR1 and CDR2 (germline): SGHTA, FQGNSA. The V gene lost 4 bases and the J gene lost 4 bases, with 8 bases spanning the gap. The library protocol tagged individual cDNA molecules with unique molecular identifiers. Each CDR3 protein gets one entry after TCRdb re-called the 5' RACE reads with MiXCR. The sample consists of under 70,000 distinct CDR3 sequences, 10% to 15% of them appearing once. This clonotype has at least ten counts. Its specificity is not known. The sequence was collected from an adult who was a healthcare worker with PCR-confirmed SARS-CoV-2 infection or an uninfected control (not recorded which). Sequencing was done on a sample of whole blood. The chain links TRBV7-2 to TRBJ1-3, with D tentatively TRBD1 (6 bases). The CDR3 nucleotides read TGTGCCAGCAGCTCGGACAGAGGAAACACCATATATTTT. Translated, it gives CASSSDRGNTIYF.